This TCR beta chain was obtained from a study of tumor and adjacent non-tumor tissue in lung cancer. Findings of the study overall: Top 100 clones took a larger repertoire share in normal lung. Significantly higher TCR diversity was found in tumor than normal lung.

CDR1 MNHEY and CDR2 SVGAGI come from the germline V gene. The CDR3 loop spans 12 amino acids. V was shortened by 7 bases and J by 7 bases, with 13 bases between the two germline ends. A remark on this clonotype: The target antigen is unknown.

RNA was extracted from bulk tissue without any cell sorting. TCRbeta libraries were built with three rounds of nested PCR, modified from ARM-PCR. A single record per CDR3 protein comes from TCRdb applying MiXCR to the multiplex PCR reads. This table has approximately 140,000 distinct CDR3 sequences, approximately 66% appearing once. The sample was lung tumor tissue. The J gene is TRBJ1-1, the V gene TRBV6-5; TRBD1 is a possible D gene (6 bases). This receptor was obtained from a man aged 55 to 69 with small cell lung cancer. CDR3 amino acids: CASTSDSSEAFF. The CDR3 coding sequence is TGTGCCAGCACCTCGGACAGTAGTGAAGCTTTCTTT.